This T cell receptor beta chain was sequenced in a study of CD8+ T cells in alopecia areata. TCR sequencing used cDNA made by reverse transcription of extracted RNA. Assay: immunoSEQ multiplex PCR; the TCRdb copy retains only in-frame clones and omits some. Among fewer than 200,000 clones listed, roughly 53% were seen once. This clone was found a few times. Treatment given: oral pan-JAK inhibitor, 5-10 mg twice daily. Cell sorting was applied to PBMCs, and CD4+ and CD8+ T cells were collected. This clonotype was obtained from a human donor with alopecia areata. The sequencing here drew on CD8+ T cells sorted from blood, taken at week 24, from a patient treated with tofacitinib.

CDR3 loop: CSVQTGEAFF. The CDR3 DNA follows: TGCAGCGTACAGACAGGTGAAGCTTTCTTT. The rearrangement uses TRBV29-1 and TRBJ1-1; D might be TRBD1 (6 bases). V was clipped by 6 bases and J by 7 bases, with 9 bases between them. CDR3 size: 10 residues. Looked up from germline, CDR1 is SQVTM and CDR2 is ANQGSEA.